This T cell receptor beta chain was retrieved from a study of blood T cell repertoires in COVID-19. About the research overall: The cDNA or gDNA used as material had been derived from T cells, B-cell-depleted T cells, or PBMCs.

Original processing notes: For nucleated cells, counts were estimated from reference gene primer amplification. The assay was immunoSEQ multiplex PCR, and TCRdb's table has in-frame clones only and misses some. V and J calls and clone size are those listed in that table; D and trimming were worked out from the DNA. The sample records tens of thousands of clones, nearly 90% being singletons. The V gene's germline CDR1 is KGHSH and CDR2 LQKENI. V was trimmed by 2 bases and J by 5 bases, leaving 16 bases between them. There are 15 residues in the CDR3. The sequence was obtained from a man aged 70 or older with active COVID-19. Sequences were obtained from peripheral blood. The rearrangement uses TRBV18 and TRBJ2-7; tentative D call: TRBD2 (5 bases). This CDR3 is CASSPGTLEFDEQYF. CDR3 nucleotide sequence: TGTGCCAGCTCACCAGGCACACTAGAATTTGACGAGCAGTACTTC.